This is a list of T cell receptor beta chains from one sample in a study of blood T cell repertoires in COVID-19. Only in-frame clones appear in the TCRdb table, and some are missing; sequencing was by immunoSEQ multiplex PCR. The sample holds 150,000 or so clones; about 87% are singletons and the top ten take 20% to 30%. The sample consisted of peripheral blood. The receptors shown here come from a man aged 60 to 69 with acute or convalescent COVID-19. The CDR3 runs from the conserved cysteine through the conserved F or W. Fields, in order: J gene, D gene, clone size, V gene, CDR3 DNA, CDR3 protein. A D gene is named only where the DNA matches it firmly. The size entry is marked missing in some rows and otherwise reads once, few, many or a size class.

TRBJ1-1 | . | . | TRBV6-5 | TGTGCCAGCAGTCTCCCGACAGTCATGAACACTGAAGCTTTCTTT | CASSLPTVMNTEAFF
TRBJ1-5 | . | . | TRBV5-1 | TGCGCCAGCAGCCTGGCGGGGGATAGCAATCAGCCCCAGCATTTT | CASSLAGDSNQPQHF
TRBJ2-2 | . | once | TRBV24-1 | TGTGCCACCAGTGATTTGGGGTACGGGGAGAACACCGGGGAGCTGTTTTTT | CATSDLGYGENTGELFF
TRBJ1-3 | TRBD1 | . | TRBV5-1 | TGCGCCAGCAGCTTGGTAGGACAGGGATCTGGAAACACCATATATTTT | CASSLVGQGSGNTIYF
TRBJ2-1 | . | . | TRBV20-1 | TGCAGTGCCCGATACAGCAATGAGCAGTTCTTC | CSARYSNEQFF
TRBJ2-5 | . | . | TRBV24-1 | TGTGCCACCAGCCCCCTCGGTGGGGGCAAAGAGACCCAGTACTTC | CATSPLGGGKETQYF
TRBJ2-3 | . | . | TRBV11-2 | TGTGCCAGCAGCCCTGCAGATACGCAGTATTTT | CASSPADTQYF
TRBJ2-7 | . | . | TRBV5-1 | TGCGCCAGCAGCTTGGCCGAGCCTCCCTACGAGCAGTACTTC | CASSLAEPPYEQYF
TRBJ2-5 | . | . | TRBV7-4 | TGTGCCCGTAGCGTACTACGCGTTCGGAGCCCGTACTTC | CARSVLRVRSPYF
TRBJ1-5 | . | . | TRBV5-4 | TGTGCCAGCAGCTTGGCCGGGGGGAGCAATCAGCCCCAGCATTTT | CASSLAGGSNQPQHF
TRBJ2-5 | TRBD1 | . | TRBV12-3/TRBV12-4 | TGTGCCAGCAGGCCCGGGACAGAAGAGACCCAGTACTTC | CASRPGTEETQYF
TRBJ2-7 | . | . | TRBV6-6 | TGTGCCAGCAGTTACTCGTACAGGTACGAGCAGTACTTC | CASSYSYRYEQYF
TRBJ1-2 | TRBD1 | . | TRBV12-3/TRBV12-4 | TGTGCCAGCAGTTCCACAGGGGGAAGAGGCTACACCTTC | CASSSTGGRGYTF
TRBJ1-2 | . | . | TRBV10-1 | TGCGCCAGCAGTGAGGGCACCAGCTATGGCTACACCTTC | CASSEGTSYGYTF
TRBJ1-2 | . | once | TRBV7-8 | TGTGTCAGCAGCTTGCCCGACAGGAGCTATGGCTACACCTTC | CVSSLPDRSYGYTF
TRBJ1-2 | TRBD1 | . | TRBV5-5 | TGTGCCAGCAGCCGGGGACAGGGAGGATATGGCTACACCTTC | CASSRGQGGYGYTF
TRBJ1-1 | . | . | TRBV5-1 | TGCGCCAGCAGCCCCGGGGGGCTGTTGAACACTGAAGCTTTCTTT | CASSPGGLLNTEAFF
TRBJ2-2 | TRBD2 | once | TRBV3-1/TRBV3-2 | TGTGCCAGCAGAGGGGCTAGCGGGGGCCCTAAAACCGGGGAGCTGTTTTTT | CASRGASGGPKTGELFF
TRBJ1-1 | . | . | TRBV2 | TGTGCCAGCAGTGAAAACAGTTTGAACACTGAAGCTTTCTTT | CASSENSLNTEAFF
TRBJ1-1 | . | . | TRBV24-1 | TGTGCCACCAGTGACCCCAACAGGGACGGCACTGAAGCTTTCTTT | CATSDPNRDGTEAFF
TRBJ2-5 | TRBD1 | . | TRBV24-1 | TGTGCCACCAGTGATTTTCCAGGGGGTCAAGAGACCCAGTACTTC | CATSDFPGGQETQYF
TRBJ2-7 | . | . | TRBV11-2 | TGTGCCAGCAGCTCAACATCGACTGGAGTCACCTACGAGCAGTACTTC | CASSSTSTGVTYEQYF
TRBJ2-3 | TRBD2 | . | TRBV7-9 | TGTGCCCTAGGCCGGGGGGGTAGCACAGATACGCAGTATTTT | CALGRGGSTDTQYF
TRBJ1-5 | TRBD1 | . | TRBV27 | TGTGCCAGCAGGCCAGGACAGGGGCCCCCTTATAGCAATCAGCCCCAGCATTTT | CASRPGQGPPYSNQPQHF
TRBJ1-6 | . | few | TRBV4-3 | TGCGCCAGCAGCCCCGGGGGGAATTCACCCCTCCACTTT | CASSPGGNSPLHF
TRBJ1-1 | . | . | TRBV29-1 | TGCAGCGTTAATATAATAGTGAACACTGAAGCTTTCTTT | CSVNIIVNTEAFF
TRBJ2-7 | . | . | TRBV12-3/TRBV12-4 | TGTGCCAGCAGCTCCGACTCCTCCTACGAGCAGTACTTC | CASSSDSSYEQYF
TRBJ2-1 | TRBD2 | . | TRBV14 | TGTGCCAGCAGCCAACCGGGACTAGCGGGAGCTCGGCAGTTCTTC | CASSQPGLAGARQFF
TRBJ1-1 | . | . | TRBV5-1 | TGCGCCAGCAGTCTCGCCCTCCGGGCTGAAGCTTTCTTT | CASSLALRAEAFF